Detailed here is one T cell receptor (beta chain). Its target is unknown. With 2 bases clipped from V and 2 bases from J, the junction kept 8 bases outside the gene matches. The germline V gene has CDR1 GTSNPN and CDR2 SVGIG (reference sequence). The CDR3 is 15 residues long. The sample belongs to a study of shared clonotypes between healthy human individuals. Study-wide results and caveats: A few donors had 5% to 6.5% of their naive CD4 clonotypes in common.

The data were produced by immunoSEQ multiplex PCR, yet TCRdb's version contains in-frame clones alone and is incomplete. This sample carries nearly 1,000,000 clones, 60% to 85% of them seen once, and the ten largest clones take about 1.5%. The sequenced material came from memory CD4+ T cells sorted from blood. Subset indicated: CD45RA-negative fraction. V gene TRBV30 combines with J gene TRBJ2-5; 7 nucleotides line up with TRBD2. This clonotype was obtained from a young man in good health. CDR3 residues: CAWSWTSATQETQYF. In DNA form, the CDR3 reads TGTGCCTGGAGTTGGACTAGTGCGACTCAAGAGACCCAGTACTTC.